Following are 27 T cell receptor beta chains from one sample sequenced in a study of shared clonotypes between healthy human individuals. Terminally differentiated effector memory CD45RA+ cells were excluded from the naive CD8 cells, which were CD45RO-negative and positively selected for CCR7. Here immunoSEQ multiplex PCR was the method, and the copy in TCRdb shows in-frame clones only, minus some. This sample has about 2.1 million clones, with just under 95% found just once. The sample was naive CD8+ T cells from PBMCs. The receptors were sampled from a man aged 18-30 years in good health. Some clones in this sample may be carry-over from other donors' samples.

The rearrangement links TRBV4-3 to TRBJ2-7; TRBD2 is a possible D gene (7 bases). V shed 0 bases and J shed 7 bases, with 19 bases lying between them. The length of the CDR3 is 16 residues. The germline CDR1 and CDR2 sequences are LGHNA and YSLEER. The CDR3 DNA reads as TGCGCCAGCAGCCAAGATCGGGGAGGGGGTCTGGGAGAGCAGTACTTC. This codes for CASSQDRGGGLGEQYF.

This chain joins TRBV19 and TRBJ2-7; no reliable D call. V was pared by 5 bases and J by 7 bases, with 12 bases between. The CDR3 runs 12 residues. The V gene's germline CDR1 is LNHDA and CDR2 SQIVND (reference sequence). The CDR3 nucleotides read TGTGCCAGTAGTTCGAACTTGAGGGAGCAGTACTTC. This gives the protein CASSSNLREQYF.

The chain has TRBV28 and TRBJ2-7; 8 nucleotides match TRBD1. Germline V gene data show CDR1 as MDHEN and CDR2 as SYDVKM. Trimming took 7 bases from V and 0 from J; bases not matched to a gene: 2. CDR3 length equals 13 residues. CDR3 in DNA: TGTGCCAGCACAGGGGGCAGCTCCTACGAGCAGTACTTC. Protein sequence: CASTGGSSYEQYF.

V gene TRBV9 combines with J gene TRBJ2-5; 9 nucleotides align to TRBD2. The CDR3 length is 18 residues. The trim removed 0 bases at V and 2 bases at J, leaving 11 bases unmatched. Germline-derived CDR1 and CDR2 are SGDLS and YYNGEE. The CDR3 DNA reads TGTGCCAGCAGCGTAGGATTAGCGGGAGTTGGTGGACAAGAGACCCAGTACTTC. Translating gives CASSVGLAGVGGQETQYF.

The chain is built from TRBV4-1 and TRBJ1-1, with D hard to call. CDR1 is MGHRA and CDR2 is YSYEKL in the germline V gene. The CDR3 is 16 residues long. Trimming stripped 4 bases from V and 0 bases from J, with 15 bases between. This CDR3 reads CASSLTQEAVNTEAFF. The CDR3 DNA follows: TGCGCCAGCAGCCTTACCCAAGAGGCGGTGAACACTGAAGCTTTCTTT.

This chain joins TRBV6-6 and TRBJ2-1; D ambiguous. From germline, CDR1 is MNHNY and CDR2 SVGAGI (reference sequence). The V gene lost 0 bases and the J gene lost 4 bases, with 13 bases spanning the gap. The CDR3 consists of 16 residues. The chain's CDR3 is CASSYSRQINYNEQFF. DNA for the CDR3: TGTGCCAGCAGTTACTCGAGGCAGATAAATTACAATGAGCAGTTCTTC.

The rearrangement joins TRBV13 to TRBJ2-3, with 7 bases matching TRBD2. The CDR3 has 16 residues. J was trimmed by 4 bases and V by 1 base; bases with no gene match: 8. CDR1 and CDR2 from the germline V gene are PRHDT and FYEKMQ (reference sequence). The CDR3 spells CASSLAPGTKADTQYF. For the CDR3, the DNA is TGTGCCAGCAGCTTAGCCCCCGGGACTAAAGCAGATACGCAGTATTTT.

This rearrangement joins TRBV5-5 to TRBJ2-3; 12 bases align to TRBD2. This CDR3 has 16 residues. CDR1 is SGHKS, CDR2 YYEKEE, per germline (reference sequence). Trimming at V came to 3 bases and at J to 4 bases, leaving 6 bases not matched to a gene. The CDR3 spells CASSSLAGGVADTQYF. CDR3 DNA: TGTGCCAGCAGCTCGCTAGCGGGAGGGGTGGCAGATACGCAGTATTTT.

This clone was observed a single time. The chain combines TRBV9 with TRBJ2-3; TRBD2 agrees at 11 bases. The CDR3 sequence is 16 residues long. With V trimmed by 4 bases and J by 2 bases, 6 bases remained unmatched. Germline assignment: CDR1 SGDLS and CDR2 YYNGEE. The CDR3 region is CASSFTSGSSTDTQYF. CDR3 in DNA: TGTGCCAGCAGCTTTACTAGCGGGAGCTCCACAGATACGCAGTATTTT.

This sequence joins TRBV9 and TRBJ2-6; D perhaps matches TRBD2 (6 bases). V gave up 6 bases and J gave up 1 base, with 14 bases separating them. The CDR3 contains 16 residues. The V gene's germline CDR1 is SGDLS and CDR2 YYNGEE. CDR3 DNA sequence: TGTGCCAGCACCTTTGGAGGGCTTTCTGGGGCCAACGTCCTGACTTTC. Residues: CASTFGGLSGANVLTF.

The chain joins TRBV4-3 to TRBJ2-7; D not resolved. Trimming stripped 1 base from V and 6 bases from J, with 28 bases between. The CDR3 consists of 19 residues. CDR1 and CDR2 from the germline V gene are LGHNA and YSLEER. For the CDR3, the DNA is TGCGCCAGCAGCCAAGGAACTTTCGGTCCCAGCCAGATTTTCAGCGAGCAGTACTTC. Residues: CASSQGTFGPSQIFSEQYF.

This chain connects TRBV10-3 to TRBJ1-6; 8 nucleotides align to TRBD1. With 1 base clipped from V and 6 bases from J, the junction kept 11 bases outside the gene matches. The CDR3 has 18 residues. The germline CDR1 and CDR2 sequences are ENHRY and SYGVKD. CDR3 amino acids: CAISELGIGQGVNSPLHF. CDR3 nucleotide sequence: TGTGCCATCAGTGAGTTGGGGATAGGACAGGGCGTTAATTCACCCCTCCACTTT.

The CDR3 here is CASSPVWGANEQFF. In DNA form, the CDR3 reads TGTGCCAGCAGTCCCGTCTGGGGCGCCAATGAGCAGTTCTTC. The V and J genes are TRBV28 and TRBJ2-1; possible D gene TRBD1, 5 bases. CDR1 is MDHEN, CDR2 SYDVKM, per germline. This CDR3 is 14 amino acids long. Trimming took 5 bases from V and 6 from J, leaving 14 bases between them.

As DNA, the CDR3 is TGCAGCGTTGAAGCGCTCGTAGCCGGCAGGGGAAACTACGAGCAGTACTTC. This encodes CSVEALVAGRGNYEQYF. The chain couples TRBV29-1 to TRBJ2-7; TRBD1 is a possible D gene (6 bases). The CDR3 sequence is 17 residues long. Per germline, CDR1 SQVTM and CDR2 ANQGSEA. The V end was cut by 1 base, the J end by 3 bases, with 22 bases between.

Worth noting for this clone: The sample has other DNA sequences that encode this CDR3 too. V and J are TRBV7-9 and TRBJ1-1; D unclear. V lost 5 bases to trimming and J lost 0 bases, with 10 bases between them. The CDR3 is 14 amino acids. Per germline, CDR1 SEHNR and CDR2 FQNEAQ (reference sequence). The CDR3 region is CASSPGPLNTEAFF. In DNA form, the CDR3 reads TGTGCCAGCAGCCCCGGACCCCTGAACACTGAAGCTTTCTTT.

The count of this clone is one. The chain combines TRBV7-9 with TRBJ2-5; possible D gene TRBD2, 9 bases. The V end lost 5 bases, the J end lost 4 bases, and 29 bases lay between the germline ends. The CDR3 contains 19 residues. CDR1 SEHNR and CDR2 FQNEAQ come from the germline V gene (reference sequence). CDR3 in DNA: TGTGCCAGCAGCCCGCGGACAGGGAGGAAAGCGGGGGGCTTAGAGACCCAGTACTTC. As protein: CASSPRTGRKAGGLETQYF.

This CDR3 is CASSQETGLWNTEAFF. DNA for the CDR3: TGCGCCAGCAGCCAAGAAACGGGACTCTGGAACACTGAAGCTTTCTTT. The chain uses TRBV4-1 and TRBJ1-1, with D tentatively TRBD1 (5 bases). V was trimmed by 0 bases and J by 1 base, leaving 12 bases between them. Germline CDR1 MGHRA, CDR2 YSYEKL. This CDR3 region has 16 residues.

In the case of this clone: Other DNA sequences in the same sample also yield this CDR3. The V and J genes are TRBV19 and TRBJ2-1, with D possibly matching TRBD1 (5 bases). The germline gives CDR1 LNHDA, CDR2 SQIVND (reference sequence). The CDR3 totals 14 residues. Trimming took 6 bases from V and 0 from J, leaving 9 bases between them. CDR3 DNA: TGTGCCAGTAGCCCCGACAGCTCCTACAATGAGCAGTTCTTC. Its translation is CASSPDSSYNEQFF.

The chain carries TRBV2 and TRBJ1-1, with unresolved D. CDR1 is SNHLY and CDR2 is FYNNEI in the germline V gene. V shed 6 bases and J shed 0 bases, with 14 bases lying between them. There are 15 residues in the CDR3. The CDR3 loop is CASRSGNNMNTEAFF. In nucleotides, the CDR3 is TGTGCCAGCAGATCGGGGAACAACATGAACACTGAAGCTTTCTTT.

The CDR3 coding sequence is TGCAGCGTTGAAGGGGGGCCAACTAATGAAAAACTGTTTTTT. It encodes CSVEGGPTNEKLFF. The chain is built from TRBV29-1 and TRBJ1-4; possible D gene TRBD1, 6 bases. CDR1 and CDR2 (germline): SQVTM, ANQGSEA. The CDR3 totals 14 residues. Trimming took off 1 base at V and 0 bases at J, with 6 bases between the two ends.

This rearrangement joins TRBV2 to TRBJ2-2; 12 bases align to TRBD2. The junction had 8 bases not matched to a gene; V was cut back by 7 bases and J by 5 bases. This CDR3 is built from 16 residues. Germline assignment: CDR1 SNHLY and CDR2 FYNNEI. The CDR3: CASIVLAGGRTGELFF. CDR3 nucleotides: TGTGCCAGCATCGTTCTAGCGGGAGGGCGAACCGGGGAGCTGTTTTTT.

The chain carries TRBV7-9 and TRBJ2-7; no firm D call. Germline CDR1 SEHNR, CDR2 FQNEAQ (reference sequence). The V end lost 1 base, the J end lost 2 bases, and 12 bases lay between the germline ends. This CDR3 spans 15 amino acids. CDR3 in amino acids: CASSLGPPGAYEQYF. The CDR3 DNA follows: TGTGCCAGCAGCTTAGGCCCCCCTGGTGCCTACGAGCAGTACTTC. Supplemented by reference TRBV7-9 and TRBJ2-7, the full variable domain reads DTGVSQNPRHKITKRGQNVTFRCDPISEHNRLYWYRQTLGQGPEFLTYFQNEAQLEKSRLLSDRFSAERPKGSFSTLEIQRTEQGDSAMYLCASSLGPPGAYEQYFGPGTRLTVT.

The CDR3 DNA reads as TGTGCCAGCAGTTTAGGCATGAACTCTGGAAACACCATATATTTT. Encoded protein: CASSLGMNSGNTIYF. The chain joins TRBV28 to TRBJ1-3; D not resolved. V lost 2 bases, J lost 0 bases, and 8 bases lay in between. The germline gives CDR1 MDHEN, CDR2 SYDVKM. CDR3 length: 15 residues.

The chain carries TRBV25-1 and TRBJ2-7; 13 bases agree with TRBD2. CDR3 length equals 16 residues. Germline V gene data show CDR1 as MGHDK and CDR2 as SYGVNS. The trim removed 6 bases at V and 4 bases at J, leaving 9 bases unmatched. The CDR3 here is CASRPPGLAGLYEQYF. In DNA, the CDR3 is TGTGCCAGCAGGCCCCCGGGACTAGCGGGATTGTACGAGCAGTACTTC.

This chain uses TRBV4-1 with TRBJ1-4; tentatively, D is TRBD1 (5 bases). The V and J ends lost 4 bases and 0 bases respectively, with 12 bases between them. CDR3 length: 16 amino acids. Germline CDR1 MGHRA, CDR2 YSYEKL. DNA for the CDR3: TGCGCCAGCAGCCGCACTACAGGAACAACTAATGAAAAACTGTTTTTT. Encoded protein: CASSRTTGTTNEKLFF.

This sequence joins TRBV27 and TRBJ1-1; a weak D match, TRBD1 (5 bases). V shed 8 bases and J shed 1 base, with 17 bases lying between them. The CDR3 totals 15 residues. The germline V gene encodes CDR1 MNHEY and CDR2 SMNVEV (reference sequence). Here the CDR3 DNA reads TGTGCCAGCGGCTGGGTTGGGACGGGGAACACTGAAGCTTTCTTT. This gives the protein CASGWVGTGNTEAFF.

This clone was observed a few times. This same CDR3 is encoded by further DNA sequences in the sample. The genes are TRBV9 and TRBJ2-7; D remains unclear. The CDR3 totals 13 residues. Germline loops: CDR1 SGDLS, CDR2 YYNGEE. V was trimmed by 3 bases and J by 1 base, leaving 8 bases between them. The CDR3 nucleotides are TGTGCCAGCAGCGCCCCGGGTTCCTACGAGCAGTACTTC. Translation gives CASSAPGSYEQYF.